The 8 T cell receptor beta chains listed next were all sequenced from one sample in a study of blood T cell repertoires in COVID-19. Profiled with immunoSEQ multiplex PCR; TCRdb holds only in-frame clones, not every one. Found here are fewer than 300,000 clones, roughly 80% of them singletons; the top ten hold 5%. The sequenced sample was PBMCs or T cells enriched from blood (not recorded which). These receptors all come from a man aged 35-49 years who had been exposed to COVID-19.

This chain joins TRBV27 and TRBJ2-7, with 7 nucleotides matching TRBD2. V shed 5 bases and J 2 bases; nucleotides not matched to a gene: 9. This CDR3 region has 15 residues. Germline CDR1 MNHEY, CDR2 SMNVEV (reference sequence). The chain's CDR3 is CASSEVLAQTYEQYF. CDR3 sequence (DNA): TGTGCCAGCAGTGAAGTACTAGCGCAAACCTACGAGCAGTACTTC.

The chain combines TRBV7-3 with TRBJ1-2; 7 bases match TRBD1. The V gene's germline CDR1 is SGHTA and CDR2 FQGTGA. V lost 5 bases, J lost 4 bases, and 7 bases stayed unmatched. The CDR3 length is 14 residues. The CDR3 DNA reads TGTGCCAGCAGCCTCACAGGGGACCCCTATGGCTACACCTTC. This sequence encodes CASSLTGDPYGYTF.

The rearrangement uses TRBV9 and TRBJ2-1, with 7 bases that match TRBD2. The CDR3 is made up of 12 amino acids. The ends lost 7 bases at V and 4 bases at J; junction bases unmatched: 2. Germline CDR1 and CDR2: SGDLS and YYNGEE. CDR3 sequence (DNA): TGTGCCAGCGGGAGGGTTTACAATGAGCAGTTCTTC. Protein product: CASGRVYNEQFF.

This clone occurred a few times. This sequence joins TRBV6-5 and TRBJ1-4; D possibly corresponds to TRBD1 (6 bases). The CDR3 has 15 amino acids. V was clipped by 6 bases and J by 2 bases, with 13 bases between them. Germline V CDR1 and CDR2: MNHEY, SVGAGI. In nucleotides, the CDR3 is TGTGCCAGCAGCGGGAACAGGGTGACTAATGAAAAACTGTTTTTT. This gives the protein CASSGNRVTNEKLFF.

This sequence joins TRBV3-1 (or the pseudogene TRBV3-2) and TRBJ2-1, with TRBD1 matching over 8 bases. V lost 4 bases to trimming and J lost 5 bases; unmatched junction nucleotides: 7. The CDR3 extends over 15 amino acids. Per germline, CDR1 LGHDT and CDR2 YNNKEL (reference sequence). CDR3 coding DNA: TGTGCCAGCAGCCCCCTGCTGGGACAGGACAATGAGCAGTTCTTC. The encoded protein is CASSPLLGQDNEQFF.

The CDR3 sequence: CATSRDRQGDTIYF. CDR3 nucleotide sequence: TGTGCCACCAGCAGAGATCGGCAGGGTGACACCATATATTTT. The chain uses TRBV15 and TRBJ1-3, with a weak D call TRBD1 (5 bases). The CDR3 length is 14 residues. Germline CDR1 LNHNV, CDR2 YYDKDF (reference sequence). The V end was cut by 0 bases, the J end by 8 bases, with 11 bases between.

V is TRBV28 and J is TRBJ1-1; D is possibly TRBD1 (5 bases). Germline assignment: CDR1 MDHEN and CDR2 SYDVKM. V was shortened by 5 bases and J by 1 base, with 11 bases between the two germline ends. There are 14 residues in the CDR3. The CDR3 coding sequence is TGTGCCAGCAGTCCCCCCGGGGGGAACACTGAAGCTTTCTTT. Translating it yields CASSPPGGNTEAFF.

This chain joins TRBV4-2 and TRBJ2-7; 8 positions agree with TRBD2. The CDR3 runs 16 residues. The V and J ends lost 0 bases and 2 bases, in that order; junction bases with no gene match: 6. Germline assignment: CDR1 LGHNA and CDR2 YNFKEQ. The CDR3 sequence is CASSQEGRLATYEQYF. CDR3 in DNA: TGTGCCAGCAGCCAAGAGGGAAGACTAGCGACCTACGAGCAGTACTTC.